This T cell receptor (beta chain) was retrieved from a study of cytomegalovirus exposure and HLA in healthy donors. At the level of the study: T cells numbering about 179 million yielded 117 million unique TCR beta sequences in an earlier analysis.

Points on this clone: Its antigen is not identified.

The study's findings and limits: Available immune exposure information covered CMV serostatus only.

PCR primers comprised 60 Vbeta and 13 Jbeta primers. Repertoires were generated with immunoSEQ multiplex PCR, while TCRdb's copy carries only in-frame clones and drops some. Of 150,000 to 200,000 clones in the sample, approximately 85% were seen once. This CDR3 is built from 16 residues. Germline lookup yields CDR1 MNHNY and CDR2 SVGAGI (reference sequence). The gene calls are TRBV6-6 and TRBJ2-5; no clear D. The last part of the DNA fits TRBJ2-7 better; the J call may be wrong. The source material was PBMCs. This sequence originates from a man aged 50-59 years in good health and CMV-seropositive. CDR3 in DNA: TGTGCCAGCAGCTCGAAATCGTCGACACCCTCCTACGAGCAGTACTTC. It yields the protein CASSSKSSTPSYEQYF.